A single sample is the source of the 26 T cell receptor beta chains below, sequenced in a study of a mutant IDH1 vaccine in newly diagnosed glioma. Time point denoted: baseline, week 1 (first vaccination visit). Stated treatment: pre-vaccination baseline after standard-of-care therapy. The method was immunoSEQ multiplex PCR; TCRdb's version includes in-frame clones alone and lacks a portion of them. The table lists about 92,000 clones, over 75% of them singletons. The sequencing here drew on PBMCs, taken from a glioma patient treated with radiotherapy, temozolomide or both. The receptor set was obtained from a man between 40 and 49 years old with glioma.

A single count supports this clone. The chain joins TRBV5-1 to TRBJ2-7, with D uncertain. CDR3 length: 13 amino acids. Germline V gene sequence: CDR1 SGHRS, CDR2 YFSETQ. V lost 6 bases, J lost 0 bases, and 10 bases lay in between. The CDR3 nucleotides are TGCGCCAGCACCATCGACAACTCCTACGAGCAGTACTTC. This encodes CASTIDNSYEQYF.

This clone was seen only a few times. The chain recombines TRBV28 with TRBJ2-7; 12 bases are a match to TRBD2. Trimming cost V 3 bases and J 10 bases; bases outside gene matches: 16. CDR1 MDHEN and CDR2 SYDVKM come from the germline V gene. The CDR3 runs to 17 residues. The CDR3 here is CASSLRGSGTSGQQQYF. CDR3 DNA: TGTGCCAGCAGTTTGAGAGGGTCCGGGACTAGCGGGCAACAACAGTACTTC. Variable domain in full (rest from reference TRBV28 and TRBJ2-7): DVKVTQSSRYLVKRTGEKVFLECVQDMDHENMFWYRQDPGLGLRLIYFSYDVKMKEKGDIPEGYSVSREKKERFSLILESASTNQTSMYLCASSLRGSGTSGQQQYFGPGTRLTVT.

The J gene is TRBJ1-4, the V gene TRBV30, with a possible D match to TRBD1 (5 bases). Germline values: CDR1 GTSNPN, CDR2 SVGIG (reference sequence). The CDR3 contains 12 residues. The V end was cut by 7 bases, the J end by 8 bases, with 14 bases between. The CDR3 sequence: CAFLSGQEKLFF. The CDR3 nucleotides read TGTGCCTTCCTCTCAGGACAAGAAAAACTGTTTTTT.

This clone was counted a few times. The junction departs from germline at one end; a sequencing error may be responsible. The chain is built from TRBV20-1 and TRBJ2-4; no clear D. The CDR3 consists of 8 residues. Germline V CDR1 and CDR2: DFQATT, SNEGSKA (reference sequence). The chain's CDR3 is CSANPHAF. CDR3 DNA sequence: TGCAGTGCTAATCCCCACGCCTTC.

The chain links TRBV6-5 to TRBJ1-4; perhaps TRBD1 as D (5 bases). The germline V gene encodes CDR1 MNHEY and CDR2 SVGAGI. Trimming shortened V by 6 bases and J by 7 bases, and 15 bases separated the two germline ends. CDR3 length: 14 amino acids. The CDR3 DNA follows: TGTGCCAGCAGAAATGGCAGGGTTTCTGAAAAACTGTTTTTT. It encodes CASRNGRVSEKLFF.

The chain has TRBV6-5 and TRBJ2-2; 9 bases match TRBD1. Germline CDR1 reads MNHEY; CDR2 reads SVGAGI. Trimming removed 6 bases from V and 1 base from J; junction bases left unmatched: 3. The CDR3 has 15 residues. This chain's CDR3 is CASRSTGGNTGELFF. The CDR3 nucleotides are TGTGCCAGCAGGTCGACAGGGGGGAACACCGGGGAGCTGTTTTTT.

The chain joins TRBV5-5 to TRBJ2-5, with 8 bases that match TRBD1. J was trimmed by 4 bases and V by 4 bases; bases with no gene match: 12. Germline-derived CDR1 and CDR2 are SGHKS and YYEKEE (reference sequence). CDR3 length: 16 amino acids. CDR3 bases: TGTGCCAGCAGCACGACTCCGACAGGGGCAGGAGAGACCCAGTACTTC. It codes for CASSTTPTGAGETQYF.

This clone has a single count. This chain connects TRBV7-9 to TRBJ2-5; D perhaps matches TRBD2 (5 bases). This CDR3 has 15 amino acids. Germline CDR1 reads SEHNR; CDR2 reads FQNEAQ (reference sequence). V was cut by 1 base and J by 5 bases, with 14 bases left in between. Here the CDR3 reads CASSLGLALGETQYF. In DNA form, the CDR3 reads TGTGCCAGCAGCTTAGGTCTAGCCCTGGGGGAGACCCAGTACTTC.

The rearrangement joins TRBV4-1 to TRBJ1-1; unclear D gene. CDR3 size: 13 residues. Trimming left V 0 bases short and J 5 bases short, with 7 bases between. CDR1 and CDR2 from the germline V gene are MGHRA and YSYEKL. This CDR3 reads CASSQDPGTEAFF. For the CDR3, the DNA is TGCGCCAGCAGCCAAGATCCCGGGACTGAAGCTTTCTTT.

The sample holds one count of this clone. The chain employs TRBV15 and TRBJ2-7; D unclear. Between the trimmed V and J ends, which lost 0 bases and 5 bases, there was a span of 5 bases. The germline CDR1 and CDR2 sequences are LNHNV and YYDKDF (reference sequence). The CDR3 runs to 12 residues. The CDR3 region is CATSRDDDEQYF. CDR3 bases: TGTGCCACCAGCAGAGACGATGACGAGCAGTACTTC.

CDR3 coding DNA: TGTGCCAGCATAGAGACAGCGATGAACACTGAAGCTTTCTTT. This encodes CASIETAMNTEAFF. The chain recombines TRBV2 with TRBJ1-1; TRBD1 might be the D (5 bases). The V end was cut by 7 bases, the J end by 0 bases, with 12 bases between. The CDR3 contains 14 residues. Germline V gene lookup returns CDR1 SNHLY and CDR2 FYNNEI.

This sequence joins TRBV11-2 and TRBJ2-7, with D perhaps TRBD1 (6 bases). This CDR3 is 14 amino acids long. The germline V and J ends were trimmed by 5 bases and 6 bases, with 17 bases remaining between them. Germline CDR1 is SGHAT and CDR2 is FQNNGV. Here the CDR3 DNA reads TGTGCCAGCAGCATTATACAGGGATGGGGCGAGCAGTACTTC. Amino acids: CASSIIQGWGEQYF.

The chain carries TRBV15 and TRBJ2-3, with 10 positions matching TRBD1. The J segment lost 3 bases and the V segment lost 4 bases, leaving 4 bases of the junction unmatched. The length of the CDR3 is 15 residues. The germline V gene has CDR1 LNHNV and CDR2 YYDKDF (reference sequence). CDR3 in DNA: TGTGCCACCAGCACCGGGGACAGGGGAACAGATACGCAGTATTTT. As protein: CATSTGDRGTDTQYF.

A single count supports this clone. The chain couples TRBV27 to TRBJ2-1; D possibly corresponds to TRBD2 (6 bases). CDR1 is MNHEY, CDR2 SMNVEV, per germline (reference sequence). V lost 4 bases and J 5 bases, leaving 12 bases between the germline ends. The CDR3 is 14 amino acids. In nucleotides, the CDR3 is TGTGCCAGCAGTTATGGCGGGATGAACAATGAGCAGTTCTTC. This codes for CASSYGGMNNEQFF.

The rearrangement links TRBV28 to TRBJ2-2; TRBD2 might be the D (5 bases). V lost 1 base and J 6 bases, leaving 12 bases between the germline ends. Germline assignment: CDR1 MDHEN and CDR2 SYDVKM. The CDR3 totals 15 residues. Here the CDR3 reads CASSLSSRRAGELFF. The CDR3 coding sequence is TGTGCCAGCAGTTTATCATCTAGGCGGGCCGGGGAGCTGTTTTTT.

The chain has TRBV7-2 and TRBJ2-3; 14 nucleotides match TRBD2. The CDR3 sequence is 18 residues long. V trimming: 4 bases; J trimming: 0 bases; junction bases outside the gene matches: 6. Germline CDR1 and CDR2: SGHTA and FQGNSA. CDR3 sequence (DNA): TGTGCCAGCAGCTGGCGACTAGCGGGGGGGACTAGCACAGATACGCAGTATTTT. Its protein product is CASSWRLAGGTSTDTQYF.

The chain carries TRBV30 and TRBJ2-1; 10 bases align to TRBD1. The CDR3 is 13 amino acids. Germline CDR1 reads GTSNPN; CDR2 reads SVGIG (reference sequence). With 5 bases clipped from V and 2 bases from J, the junction kept 0 bases outside the gene matches. CDR3 DNA sequence: TGTGCCTGGGGACAGGGGGCCTACAATGAGCAGTTCTTC. As protein: CAWGQGAYNEQFF.

The rearrangement links TRBV28 to TRBJ2-1; D ambiguous. Trimming took off 3 bases at V and 5 bases at J, with 11 bases between the two ends. The germline V gene has CDR1 MDHEN and CDR2 SYDVKM. The CDR3 has 14 residues. This CDR3 is CASSFSQPNNEQFF. In DNA form, the CDR3 reads TGTGCCAGCAGTTTTTCCCAACCGAACAATGAGCAGTTCTTC.

The V and J genes are TRBV6-4 and TRBJ2-3; D might be TRBD1 (6 bases). Germline V lookup: CDR1 MRHNA, CDR2 SNTAGT. V was trimmed by 4 bases and J by 9 bases, leaving 17 bases between them. This CDR3 has 14 residues. The CDR3 DNA is TGTGCCAGCAGTGCGGGCAGGGGAAAGGACACGCAGTATTTT. This sequence encodes CASSAGRGKDTQYF.

With respect to this clone: Germline and junction disagree at one end, which may indicate a read error. J is TRBJ2-5 and V is TRBV5-6; TRBD1 agrees at 7 bases. Looked up from germline, CDR1 is SGHDT and CDR2 is YYEEEE. The CDR3 has 15 residues. The CDR3 DNA reads as TGTGCCGGCAGCCCATCCGGACAGGCCGGGGAGACCCAGTACTTC. Protein: CAGSPSGQAGETQYF.

The chain combines TRBV4-3 with TRBJ1-4; TRBD1 might be the D (6 bases). The CDR3 sequence is 16 residues long. Per the germline V gene, CDR1 is LGHNA and CDR2 is YSLEER. Trimming removed 1 base at V and 0 bases at J, with 9 bases between. CDR3 loop: CASSQARGATNEKLFF. The DNA for the CDR3 is TGCGCCAGCAGCCAAGCGAGGGGGGCAACTAATGAAAAACTGTTTTTT.

The V gene is TRBV5-1, the J gene TRBJ2-1; 9 positions match TRBD1. The CDR3 totals 15 residues. Unmatched junction bases numbered 3, after V lost 0 bases and J lost 5 bases. The germline gives CDR1 SGHRS, CDR2 YFSETQ. The DNA of the CDR3 is TGCGCCAGCAGCTTGGTCGGGACAGGGAACAATGAGCAGTTCTTC. Amino acid sequence: CASSLVGTGNNEQFF.

The V and J genes are TRBV10-3 and TRBJ1-2; possible D gene TRBD1, 6 bases. This CDR3 is built from 14 residues. V lost 0 bases and J lost 8, with 13 bases in between. CDR1 and CDR2 from the germline V gene are ENHRY and SYGVKD. CDR3 region: CAISESARGIGYTF. The CDR3 nucleotides read TGTGCCATCAGTGAGTCAGCCAGGGGAATAGGCTACACCTTC.

The gene calls are TRBV25-1 and TRBJ2-2; weak D call: TRBD2 (6 bases). The CDR3 contains 16 residues. CDR1 and CDR2 from the germline V gene are MGHDK and SYGVNS. With 2 bases removed from V and 3 bases from J, the gap between germline ends came to 13 bases. The CDR3 region has the DNA TGTGCCAGCAGTGAACTGGAGGGGCTCGACACCGGGGAGCTGTTTTTT. It yields the protein CASSELEGLDTGELFF. Drawing the rest from reference TRBV25-1 and TRBJ2-2, the complete variable domain is EADIYQTPRYLVIGTGKKITLECSQTMGHDKMYWYQQDPGMELHLIHYSYGVNSTEKGDLSSESTVSRIRTEHFPLTLESARPSHTSQYLCASSELEGLDTGELFFGEGSRLTVL.

The count of this clone is one. V usage is TRBV10-2 and J usage is TRBJ1-3; possible D gene TRBD1, 6 bases. V was pared by 2 bases and J by 2 bases, with 16 bases between. CDR1 and CDR2 (germline): WSHSY, SAAADI. The CDR3 extends over 17 amino acids. CDR3 DNA: TGCGCCAGCAGTGAGCCGTACAGGGAAGCTGCTGGAAACACCATATATTTT. Translating gives CASSEPYREAAGNTIYF.

The chain recombines TRBV28 with TRBJ1-4; tentative D call: TRBD1 (5 bases). The CDR3 sequence is 14 residues long. CDR1 and CDR2 from the germline V gene are MDHEN and SYDVKM. With 3 bases removed from V and 4 bases from J, the gap between germline ends came to 9 bases. CDR3 sequence (DNA): TGTGCCAGCAGTTTCTGGGGCGATAATGAAAAACTGTTTTTT. Amino acid sequence: CASSFWGDNEKLFF.